This T cell receptor beta chain was profiled in a study of cytomegalovirus exposure and HLA in healthy donors. The study's findings and limits: Follow-up analysis found HLA locus-dependent TCR association rates, highest for DRB1 and lowest for HLA-C. The authors later linked a missense DCLRE1C variant to TCR beta V- and J-gene trimming. Some V segments, TRBV6-2 and TRBV6-3 among them, were indistinguishable and were therefore excluded.

With regard to this clone: Antigen unknown.

Each donor was healthy, and each was a bone marrow donor. With 60 Vbeta and 13 Jbeta primers, the PCR was carried out. Assay used: immunoSEQ multiplex PCR; TCRdb lists only in-frame clones, some missing. The sample shows 95,000 to 100,000 clones, less than 80% of them seen only once. Trimming cost V 4 bases and J 2 bases, with 18 bases left between them. This CDR3 is 16 amino acids long. CDR1 and CDR2 (germline): MNHEY, SVGAGI. The receptor was isolated from a man aged 40-49 years in good health and CMV-seronegative. What was sequenced was PBMCs. V usage is TRBV6-5 and J usage is TRBJ2-7, with D unclear. The chain's CDR3 is CASSSNEAVRPYEQYF. The CDR3 region has the DNA TGTGCCAGCAGTTCCAACGAGGCTGTCAGACCCTACGAGCAGTACTTC.